The clone carrying this TCR beta chain was found a few times. CDR3 length equals 16 residues. Germline CDR1 is MNHEY and CDR2 is SMNVEV (reference sequence). Trimming at V came to 8 bases and at J to 2 bases, leaving 12 bases not matched to a gene. Original processing notes: How many nucleated cells were present was estimated from reference gene primer amplification. The method was immunoSEQ multiplex PCR; TCRdb's version includes in-frame clones alone and lacks a portion of them. D and trimming come from the DNA, and the V and J calls and clone size come from that table. The sample has about 140,000 clones; about 87% are singletons. The data were taken from a study of blood T cell repertoires in COVID-19.

The sequenced sample was peripheral blood. The chain joins TRBV27 to TRBJ2-7; 10 nucleotides agree with TRBD1. This receptor was obtained from a human donor in a cohort sampled during active COVID-19. The CDR3 DNA reads TGTGCCAGCCGCTTGTCCCGACAGGGGGCTACCTACGAGCAGTACTTC. Translating it yields CASRLSRQGATYEQYF.